The present entry profiles one T cell receptor (beta chain) with its context. The method was immunoSEQ multiplex PCR; TCRdb's version includes in-frame clones alone and lacks a portion of them. The data show 60,000 or so clones, 85% to 90% seen once. The CDR3 consists of 19 residues. Germline V gene sequence: CDR1 SGHDT, CDR2 YYEEEE. Trimming took off 4 bases at V and 6 bases at J, with 31 bases between the two ends. This sample is drawn from a study of T cell changes during pregnancy in multiple sclerosis. V is TRBV5-6 and J is TRBJ1-1; possible D gene TRBD1, 5 bases. This sample comprised peripheral blood, obtained in the first trimester of pregnancy. This TCR was recovered from a female donor in good health, enrolled as a control in a pregnancy study. Written as DNA, the CDR3 is TGTGCCAGCAGCGCGGGATTACAGGCTACGGTTATGGGGATCGCTGAAGCTTTCTTT. Protein product: CASSAGLQATVMGIAEAFF.